This TCR beta chain was obtained from a study of blood T cell repertoires in COVID-19. Study background: In each case, the material was cDNA or gDNA derived from T cells, B-cell-depleted T cells, or PBMCs.

The CDR3 extends over 17 amino acids. J gave up 4 bases and V 4 bases, and 4 bases lay outside the gene matches. Germline V gene sequence: CDR1 KGHDR, CDR2 SFDVKD. Participants were aged roughly 18 to 95 years, lived in under 30 US areas, and enrolled virtually. Donors were grouped by their self-reported clinical history. Two negative PCRs, clearance, or symptom resolution characterized the recovered Cohort 3 donors. Clones were sequenced by immunoSEQ multiplex PCR, and TCRdb holds only the in-frame ones, with some missing. Among 250,000 to 400,000 clones listed, under 90% were seen once. The sequence was obtained from a man in his fifties or sixties who had recovered from COVID-19. Specimen: PBMCs or T cells enriched from blood (not recorded which). The chain recombines TRBV24-1 with TRBJ2-1; 15 bases are a match to TRBD2. In DNA form, the CDR3 reads TGTGCCACCAGTGAGAGGGGACTAGCGGGAGGATACAATGAGCAGTTCTTC. Its translation is CATSERGLAGGYNEQFF.